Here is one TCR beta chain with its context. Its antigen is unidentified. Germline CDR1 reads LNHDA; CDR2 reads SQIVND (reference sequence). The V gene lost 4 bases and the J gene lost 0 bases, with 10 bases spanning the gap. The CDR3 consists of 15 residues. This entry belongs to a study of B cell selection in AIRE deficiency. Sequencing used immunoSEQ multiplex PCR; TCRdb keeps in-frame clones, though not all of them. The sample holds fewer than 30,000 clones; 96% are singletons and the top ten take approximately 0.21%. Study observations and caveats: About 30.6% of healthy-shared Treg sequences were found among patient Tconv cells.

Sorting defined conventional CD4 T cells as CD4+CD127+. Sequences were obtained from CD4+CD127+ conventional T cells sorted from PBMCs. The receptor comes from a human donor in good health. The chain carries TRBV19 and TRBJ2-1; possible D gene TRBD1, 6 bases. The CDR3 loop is CASSRTVNSYNEQFF. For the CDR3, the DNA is TGTGCCAGTAGTAGGACAGTTAACTCCTACAATGAGCAGTTCTTC.